These T cell receptor beta chains were read from a single sample in a study of cytomegalovirus exposure and HLA in healthy donors. Sequencing was performed with immunoSEQ multiplex PCR; in TCRdb, only in-frame clones are kept and a portion is missing. The table includes roughly 120,000 clones, over 8.5% detected once. The specimen was PBMCs. These receptors all come from a woman aged 40 to 50 in good health and CMV-seropositive. Both conserved end residues are part of each CDR3. A D gene is named only where the DNA matches it firmly. Size values are once, few and many counts, or a class for expanded clones, and some rows have none.

d_call,j_call,clone_size,v_call,cdr3_aa,cdr3_nt
-,TRBJ2-7,-,TRBV10-1,CASSDEVSIYEQYF,TGCGCCAGCAGTGACGAGGTTTCTATCTACGAGCAGTACTTC
-,TRBJ1-1,-,TRBV9,CASSVGGGRGTEAFF,TGTGCCAGCAGCGTAGGGGGGGGTAGGGGCACTGAAGCTTTCTTT
-,TRBJ2-1,-,TRBV5-1,CASSLALSRDEQFF,TGCGCCAGCAGCTTGGCCCTTTCTCGAGATGAGCAGTTCTTC
-,TRBJ1-1,few,TRBV4-1,CASSQVTANTEAFF,TGCGCCAGCAGCCAAGTGACAGCTAACACTGAAGCTTTCTTT
-,TRBJ1-1,-,TRBV7-9,CASSASRANTEAFF,TGTGCCAGCAGCGCTTCCAGGGCGAACACTGAAGCTTTCTTT
-,TRBJ1-1,-,TRBV15,CATRTSGGTEAFF,TGTGCCACCCGGACGAGCGGGGGCACTGAAGCTTTCTTT
TRBD1,TRBJ2-3,few,TRBV5-1,CASSPGQKDTQYF,TGCGCCAGCAGCCCGGGACAGAAGGATACGCAGTATTTT
-,TRBJ2-7,few,TRBV6-5,CASSPGTPYEQYF,TGTGCCAGCAGCCCCGGGACACCCTACGAGCAGTACTTC
TRBD1,TRBJ2-3,few,TRBV27,CATSPGTGQRTDTQYF,TGTGCCACCTCCCCCGGGACAGGGCAACGGACAGATACGCAGTATTTT
-,TRBJ2-5,few,TRBV29-1,CSVELGLAGETQYF,TGCAGCGTTGAGCTAGGACTTGCCGGGGAGACCCAGTACTTC
-,TRBJ1-4,-,TRBV9,CASSPRGGPSEKLFF,TGTGCCAGCAGCCCCCGGGGTGGTCCGAGCGAAAAACTGTTTTTT
TRBD1,TRBJ2-1,-,TRBV6-1,CASKTGESSYNEQFF,TGTGCCAGCAAGACAGGGGAGAGCTCCTACAATGAGCAGTTCTTC
TRBD1,TRBJ1-4,few,TRBV30,CALGQAATNEKLFF,TGTGCCTTAGGACAGGCTGCAACTAATGAAAAACTGTTTTTT
-,TRBJ2-7,-,TRBV10-1,CASSESGRDEQYF,TGCGCCAGCAGTGAGTCGGGCAGGGACGAGCAGTACTTC
TRBD1,TRBJ1-2,-,TRBV30,CAWGRTGQGRYTF,TGTGCCTGGGGCCGGACGGGACAGGGGCGCTACACCTTC
-,TRBJ1-4,many,TRBV6-1,CASSEGVSTATNEKLFF,TGTGCCAGCAGTGAAGGAGTGTCGACAGCAACTAATGAAAAACTGTTTTTT
-,TRBJ1-1,few,TRBV6-5,CASSYSMTGNTEAFF,TGTGCCAGCAGTTACTCGATGACGGGGAACACTGAAGCTTTCTTT
-,TRBJ2-2,few,TRBV30,CAEGAGWAGELFF,TGTGCCGAAGGGGCAGGGTGGGCCGGGGAGCTGTTTTTT
-,TRBJ2-6,-,TRBV5-4,CATFSGANVLTF,TGTGCCACCTTCTCTGGGGCCAACGTCCTGACTTTC
-,TRBJ1-5,-,TRBV4-1,CASSLYLQGGNQPQHF,TGCGCCAGCAGCCTATACCTACAGGGTGGCAATCAGCCCCAGCATTTT
-,TRBJ2-7,-,TRBV14,CASSQDPLAKHEQYF,TGTGCCAGCAGCCAAGATCCACTAGCAAAGCACGAGCAGTACTTC
-,TRBJ2-3,few,TRBV5-1,CASSLFSADTQYF,TGCGCCAGCAGCTTGTTCTCCGCGGATACGCAGTATTTT
-,TRBJ1-2,few,TRBV30,CAYVRGEALKGYTF,TGTGCATATGTACGGGGGGAGGCCCTGAAGGGCTACACCTTC
-,TRBJ2-5,few,TRBV10-3,CAIGLPGETQYF,TGTGCCATCGGACTCCCGGGAGAGACCCAGTACTTC
TRBD1,TRBJ2-7,-,TRBV27,CASSLFRNRGLTAHEQYF,TGTGCCAGCAGTTTGTTTCGCAACAGGGGTCTAACCGCCCACGAGCAGTACTTC
TRBD1,TRBJ2-7,few,TRBV7-2,CASSSDRGRSYEQYF,TGTGCCAGCAGCTCGGACAGGGGACGGTCCTACGAGCAGTACTTC
TRBD1,TRBJ1-6,-,TRBV11-2,CASSLGTGVSLHF,TGTGCCAGCAGCTTAGGGACAGGGGTTTCCCTCCACTTT
-,TRBJ2-1,-,TRBV7-2,CASSRPRLEQFF,TGTGCCAGCAGCCGCCCGCGTTTAGAGCAGTTCTTC
-,TRBJ1-6,-,TRBV6-1,CASGRGGTNSPLHF,TGTGCCAGCGGAAGGGGAGGGACGAATTCACCCCTCCACTTT
TRBD1,TRBJ2-7,-,TRBV7-9,CASSLALGQAYEQYF,TGTGCCAGCAGCTTAGCCCTGGGACAGGCCTACGAGCAGTACTTC
TRBD1,TRBJ2-7,-,TRBV19,CASTSGQGGSYEQYF,TGTGCCAGTACCTCTGGACAGGGCGGATCCTACGAGCAGTACTTC
TRBD1,TRBJ2-7,-,TRBV27,CASSQGQAYEQYF,TGTGCCAGCAGTCAGGGACAGGCCTACGAGCAGTACTTC
-,TRBJ1-2,-,TRBV2,CASTPGREDGYTF,TGTGCCAGCACCCCGGGTAGGGAGGATGGCTACACCTTC
-,TRBJ1-4,few,TRBV6-6,CASSYGRGINEKLFF,TGTGCCAGCAGTTACGGACGGGGGATTAATGAAAAACTGTTTTTT
-,TRBJ1-5,-,TRBV6-1,CASSEVKENQPQHF,TGTGCCAGCAGTGAGGTAAAGGAGAATCAGCCCCAGCATTTT
TRBD1,TRBJ2-7,few,TRBV6-1,CASSEKIETGGYEQYF,TGTGCCAGCAGTGAAAAGATAGAGACAGGGGGCTACGAGCAGTACTTC
TRBD2,TRBJ2-5,few,TRBV6-5,CASRQPLAGGVTQYF,TGTGCCAGCAGACAACCTCTAGCGGGGGGAGTGACCCAGTACTTC